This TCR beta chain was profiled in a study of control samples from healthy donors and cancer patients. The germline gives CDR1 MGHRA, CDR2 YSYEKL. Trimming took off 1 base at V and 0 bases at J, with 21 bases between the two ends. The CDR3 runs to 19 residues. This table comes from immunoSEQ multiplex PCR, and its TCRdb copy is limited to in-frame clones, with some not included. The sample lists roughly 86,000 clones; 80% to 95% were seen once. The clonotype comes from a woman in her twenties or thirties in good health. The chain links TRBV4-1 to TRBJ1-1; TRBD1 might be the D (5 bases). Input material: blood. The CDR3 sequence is CASSQVSHRMSLMNTEAFF. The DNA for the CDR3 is TGCGCCAGCAGCCAAGTTTCCCACAGGATGTCCCTCATGAACACTGAAGCTTTCTTT.